This T cell receptor (beta chain) was recorded in a study of CD8+CD57+ T cells in acquired aplastic anemia. Study background: DNA per sorted CD4+ or CD8+ sample ranged about 0.2 to 30 ug, averaging 3.2 ug.

This CDR3 region has 14 residues. The ends were cut back, 4 bases at V and 13 bases at J, with 20 bases in the middle. Per germline, CDR1 LNHNV and CDR2 YYDKDF (reference sequence). Profiling of TCR beta VDJ combinations and CDR3 sequences used genomic DNA as template. TCRdb reanalysed the reads using MiXCR and keeps one entry per CDR3 protein. The sample has around 250,000 distinct CDR3 sequences; 82% are singletons. In patients chosen for sequencing, flow cytometry had shown CD8+CD57+ cell expansion. This clonotype was sampled from a human donor with aplastic anemia. This chain uses TRBV15 with TRBJ2-1; D is unresolved. The specimen was sorted CD4+, CD8+, or CD8+CD57+ T cells (not recorded which) from PBMCs. The chain's CDR3 is CATSITSSDVDQFF. CDR3 bases: TGTGCCACCAGCATTACCTCCAGCGACGTTGACCAGTTCTTC.